The 18 T cell receptor beta chains listed next were all sequenced from one sample in a study of T cell responses to AZD1222 COVID-19 vaccine. Assay: immunoSEQ multiplex PCR; the TCRdb copy retains only in-frame clones and omits some. This sample has 72,000 or so clones; 89% occur once, and the top ten carry about 28%. Source: peripheral blood, taken 28 days after the second AZD1222 dose. These receptors all stem from an adult who received the AZD1222 COVID-19 vaccine.

The chain combines TRBV4-2 with TRBJ2-3; 8 bases agree with TRBD2. The germline CDR1 and CDR2 sequences are LGHNA and YNFKEQ. V was clipped by 0 bases and J by 3 bases; unmatched bases: 5. The CDR3 sequence is 16 residues long. CDR3 nucleotides: TGTGCCAGCAGCCAAGATTCAGGACTAGCAACAGATACGCAGTATTTT. This gives the protein CASSQDSGLATDTQYF.

The V and J genes are TRBV28 and TRBJ2-4; D uncertain. The germline V gene encodes CDR1 MDHEN and CDR2 SYDVKM. CDR3 length: 16 residues. With 3 bases removed from V and 0 bases from J, the gap between germline ends came to 12 bases. The CDR3 is CASSFWETLAKNIQYF. CDR3 bases: TGTGCCAGCAGTTTCTGGGAAACCCTAGCCAAAAACATTCAGTACTTC.

This clone was observed once. The chain has TRBV20-1 and TRBJ1-1; D is ambiguous. Looked up from germline, CDR1 is DFQATT and CDR2 is SNEGSKA (reference sequence). V lost 5 bases and J lost 5, with 9 bases in between. This CDR3 has 11 residues. This CDR3 is CSAPEMTEAFF. DNA for the CDR3: TGCAGTGCTCCCGAGATGACTGAAGCTTTCTTT.

V gene TRBV6-1 combines with J gene TRBJ1-2; D is unresolved. This CDR3 spans 13 amino acids. Germline V gene sequence: CDR1 MNHNS, CDR2 SASEGT. V lost 3 bases and J lost 8, with 13 bases in between. The CDR3 is CASSDGGRRGYTF. Written as DNA, the CDR3 is TGTGCCAGCAGTGATGGAGGACGCAGGGGCTACACCTTC.

The chain joins TRBV24-1 to TRBJ2-5, with 7 nucleotides matching TRBD1. This CDR3 has 13 residues. CDR1 and CDR2 from the germline V gene are KGHDR and SFDVKD. V shed 5 bases, J shed 4 bases, and the junction held 3 bases outside the gene matches. The CDR3 DNA is TGTGCCACCAGTGTGGCAGGGGGAGAGACCCAGTACTTC. It codes for CATSVAGGETQYF.

The CDR3, as DNA: TGTGCCAGCGGCCAAGAGGCCGGGACTAGCTCCTCCTACAATGAGCAGTTCTTC. Translating gives CASGQEAGTSSSYNEQFF. This chain links TRBV27 with TRBJ2-1, with TRBD2 matching over 9 bases. Germline CDR1 is MNHEY and CDR2 is SMNVEV (reference sequence). CDR3 size: 18 residues. J was trimmed by 0 bases and V by 8 bases; bases with no gene match: 14.

The rearrangement joins TRBV3-1 (or the pseudogene TRBV3-2) to TRBJ1-6; D is uncertain. Looked up from germline, CDR1 is LGHDT and CDR2 is YNNKEL (reference sequence). V lost 7 bases to trimming and J lost 14 bases, with 18 bases between them. This CDR3 is built from 13 residues. CDR3 protein: CASTPGGSWALHF. CDR3 in DNA: TGTGCCAGCACTCCGGGCGGGTCCTGGGCCCTCCACTTT.

This clone came up once. V and J are TRBV15 and TRBJ2-7; the match to TRBD1 covers 8 bases. Germline CDR1 reads LNHNV; CDR2 reads YYDKDF (reference sequence). This CDR3 has 17 amino acids. V shed 0 bases and J 5 bases; nucleotides not matched to a gene: 12. CDR3 in DNA: TGTGCCACCAGCAGAGATCTTGGGGGACAGGCGCTCGACGAGCAGTACTTC. Translated: CATSRDLGGQALDEQYF.

The V and J genes are TRBV12-5 and TRBJ2-2; D possibly corresponds to TRBD1 (5 bases). Germline lookup yields CDR1 LGHNT and CDR2 FRNRAP. The CDR3 consists of 13 residues. Trimming took off 6 bases at V and 7 bases at J, with 12 bases between the two ends. DNA for the CDR3: TGTGCTAGTGGCCTCGACAGCTTCGGGGAGCTGTTTTTT. This gives the protein CASGLDSFGELFF.

The V and J genes are TRBV5-1 and TRBJ2-2; maybe TRBD2 (5 bases). Germline V gives CDR1 SGHRS, CDR2 YFSETQ. This CDR3 region has 12 residues. Deletions cut 3 bases from V and 7 bases from J, with 7 bases between. This chain's CDR3 is CASSSGDGELFF. Here the CDR3 DNA reads TGCGCCAGCAGCTCCGGGGACGGGGAGCTGTTTTTT. Full variable domain (remainder filled in from reference TRBV5-1 and TRBJ2-2): KAGVTQTPRYLIKTRGQQVTLSCSPISGHRSVSWYQQTPGQGLQFLFEYFSETQRNKGNFPGRFSGRQFSNSRSEMNVSTLELGDSALYLCASSSGDGELFFGEGSRLTVL.

This clone showed up just once. The chain has TRBV19 and TRBJ2-7; 11 bases are shared with TRBD1. V lost 4 bases to trimming and J lost 6 bases; unmatched junction nucleotides: 8. This CDR3 contains 15 residues. CDR1 LNHDA and CDR2 SQIVND come from the germline V gene (reference sequence). This CDR3 is CASSNTAGQGVEQYF. The CDR3 coding sequence is TGTGCCAGTAGTAACACGGCGGGACAGGGGGTCGAGCAGTACTTC.

The chain is built from TRBV2 and TRBJ2-7, with D hard to call. This CDR3 contains 11 residues. Germline CDR1 reads SNHLY; CDR2 reads FYNNEI. V was cut by 1 base and J by 4 bases, with 2 bases left in between. CDR3 coding DNA: TGTGCCAGCAGTGAAGTTTACGAGCAGTACTTC. Residues: CASSEVYEQYF.

V and J are TRBV5-1 and TRBJ1-4, with TRBD1 as a possible D gene (6 bases). This CDR3 region has 14 residues. Trimming left V 4 bases short and J 5 bases short, with 12 bases between. CDR1 and CDR2 (germline): SGHRS, YFSETQ. The CDR3: CASSKDSENEKLFF. The CDR3 bases are TGCGCCAGCAGCAAGGACAGCGAGAATGAAAAACTGTTTTTT.

The chain recombines TRBV7-9 with TRBJ2-1, with D tentatively TRBD2 (6 bases). With 6 bases removed from V and 9 bases from J, the gap between germline ends came to 12 bases. This CDR3 spans 12 amino acids. Germline CDR1 is SEHNR and CDR2 is FQNEAQ (reference sequence). In DNA, the CDR3 is TGTGCCAGCAGATTCACCGGGGGTGAGCAGTTCTTC. Encoded protein: CASRFTGGEQFF.

The chain carries TRBV27 and TRBJ2-3, with 8 bases fitting TRBD2. Germline V gene lookup returns CDR1 MNHEY and CDR2 SMNVEV (reference sequence). V trimming: 6 bases; J trimming: 2 bases; junction bases outside the gene matches: 4. CDR3 length equals 14 residues. CDR3 sequence reads: CASSRRGVTDTQYF. CDR3 coding DNA: TGTGCCAGCAGCCGGCGGGGGGTCACAGATACGCAGTATTTT.

The chain recombines TRBV19 with TRBJ1-2; TRBD1 matches at 10 bases. The CDR3 loop spans 14 amino acids. From germline, CDR1 is LNHDA and CDR2 SQIVND (reference sequence). After removal of 1 base from V and 8 bases from J, the junction contained 4 bases not matched to a gene. The CDR3 DNA is TGTGCCAGTAGTATAGCCCAGACAGGGGGCGGCTACACCTTC. This codes for CASSIAQTGGGYTF.

The chain joins TRBV5-5 to TRBJ2-5; 15 nucleotides line up with TRBD2. The V segment lost 5 bases and the J segment 5 bases; nucleotides outside the gene matches: 10. This CDR3 spans 17 amino acids. Germline V gene sequence: CDR1 SGHKS, CDR2 YYEKEE (reference sequence). The CDR3 sequence is CASSLGLAGGPGETQYF. CDR3 in DNA: TGTGCCAGCAGTCTAGGACTAGCGGGAGGGCCTGGGGAGACCCAGTACTTC.

The V gene is TRBV12-3 or TRBV12-4, the J gene TRBJ2-3, with D perhaps matching TRBD2 (5 bases). V lost 6 bases and J 7 bases, leaving 14 bases between the germline ends. The CDR3 consists of 13 residues. The CDR3 nucleotides are TGTGCCAGCAGAGAAGCGGCTACCTATACGCAGTATTTT. Residues: CASREAATYTQYF.